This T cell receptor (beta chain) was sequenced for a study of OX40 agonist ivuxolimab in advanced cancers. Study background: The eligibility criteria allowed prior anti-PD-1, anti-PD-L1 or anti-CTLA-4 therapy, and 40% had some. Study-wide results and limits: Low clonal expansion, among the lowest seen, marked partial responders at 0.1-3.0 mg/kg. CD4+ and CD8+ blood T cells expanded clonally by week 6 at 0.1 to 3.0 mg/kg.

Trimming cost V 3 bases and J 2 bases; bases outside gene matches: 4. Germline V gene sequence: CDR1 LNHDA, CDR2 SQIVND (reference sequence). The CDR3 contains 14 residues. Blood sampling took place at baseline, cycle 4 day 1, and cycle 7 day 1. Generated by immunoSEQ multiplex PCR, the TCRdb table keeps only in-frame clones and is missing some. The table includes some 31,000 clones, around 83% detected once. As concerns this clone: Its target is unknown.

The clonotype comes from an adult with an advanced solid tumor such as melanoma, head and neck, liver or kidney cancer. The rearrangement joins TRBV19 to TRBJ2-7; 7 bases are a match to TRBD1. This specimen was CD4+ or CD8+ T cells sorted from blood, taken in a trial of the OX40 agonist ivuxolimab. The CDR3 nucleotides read TGTGCCAGTAGTATGCACAGGGGCCCCTACGAGCAGTACTTC. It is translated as CASSMHRGPYEQYF.